The 12 T cell receptor beta chains below were found in one sample sequenced in a study of STAT3 mutations in large granular lymphocyte leukemia. Overall study results and limits: Every T-LGLL patient had at least one immunodominant TCRbeta clonotype.

Their specific antigens are unknown. Profiled with immunoSEQ multiplex PCR; TCRdb holds only in-frame clones, not every one. This table has 25,000 to 40,000 clones, approximately 83% appearing once. Material: peripheral blood mononuclear cells. These receptors all come from a man aged 55 to 70 with T-cell large granular lymphocyte leukemia. Some clones in this sample may be carry-over from other donors' samples.

The V and J genes are TRBV27 and TRBJ1-5; D is undetermined. The ends were cut back, 2 bases at V and 3 bases at J, with 11 bases in the middle. Germline assignment: CDR1 MNHEY and CDR2 SMNVEV (reference sequence). The CDR3 extends over 15 amino acids. The CDR3 bases are TGTGCCAGCAGTTTAATGGGGTTCGCCAATCAGCCCCAGCATTTT. Amino acids: CASSLMGFANQPQHF.

The chain is built from TRBV9 and TRBJ1-3; D remains ambiguous. V lost 4 bases to trimming and J lost 0 bases, with 8 bases between them. Germline assignment: CDR1 SGDLS and CDR2 YYNGEE. This CDR3 is 14 amino acids long. The CDR3 bases are TGTGCCAGCAGCCCCCTGGTCTCTGGAAACACCATATATTTT. This sequence encodes CASSPLVSGNTIYF.

The chain combines TRBV6-1 with TRBJ2-6; D unclear. V dropped 7 bases and J dropped 0 bases, with 4 bases sitting between them. The CDR3 runs 13 residues. Germline CDR1 is MNHNS and CDR2 is SASEGT. Here the CDR3 reads CASMSSGANVLTF. DNA of the CDR3: TGTGCCAGCATGAGCTCTGGGGCCAACGTCCTGACTTTC.

This chain links TRBV29-1 with TRBJ1-1; a possible D gene is TRBD1 (6 bases). This CDR3 region has 13 residues. CDR1 and CDR2 (germline): SQVTM, ANQGSEA. The V gene lost 8 bases and the J gene lost 1 base, with 14 bases spanning the gap. CDR3 in amino acids: CSTLNRENTEAFF. Here the CDR3 DNA reads TGCAGCACTTTAAACAGGGAGAACACTGAAGCTTTCTTT.

This clone has just a few counts. V and J are TRBV4-1 and TRBJ1-5; D is unclear. This CDR3 spans 15 amino acids. Germline V gene data show CDR1 as MGHRA and CDR2 as YSYEKL. V gave up 1 base and J gave up 1 base, with 8 bases separating them. CDR3 coding DNA: TGCGCCAGCAGCCAAGTAGGAACGAGCAATCAGCCCCAGCATTTT. Translating it yields CASSQVGTSNQPQHF.

This chain connects TRBV5-1 to TRBJ1-4, with D maybe TRBD1 (5 bases). The CDR3 sequence is 14 residues long. V was cut by 8 bases and J by 4 bases, with 15 bases left in between. Per germline, CDR1 SGHRS and CDR2 YFSETQ. The CDR3, as DNA: TGCGCCAGACGGAAGTGGAGGGGTAATGAAAAACTGTTTTTT. Protein product: CARRKWRGNEKLFF.

The J gene is TRBJ2-5, the V gene TRBV6-5; TRBD1 aligns across 8 bases. The CDR3 spans 13 residues. Trimming cost V 7 bases and J 2 bases; bases outside gene matches: 3. The germline CDR1 and CDR2 sequences are MNHEY and SVGAGI. CDR3 region: CASNRDRQETQYF. The CDR3 coding sequence is TGTGCCAGCAACCGGGACAGGCAAGAGACCCAGTACTTC.

The chain is built from TRBV29-1 and TRBJ2-5, with a weak D call TRBD1 (7 bases). V lost 6 bases, J lost 5 bases, and 13 bases lay in between. In germline, CDR1 is SQVTM, CDR2 ANQGSEA. CDR3 size: 12 residues. The CDR3 loop reads CSVPQGRETQYF. The DNA for the CDR3 is TGCAGCGTCCCACAGGGGAGGGAGACCCAGTACTTC.

The chain couples TRBV7-8 to TRBJ2-7; D remains ambiguous. The CDR3 length is 14 residues. Trimming pared 2 bases from V and 3 bases from J, leaving 11 bases between. Germline V gene sequence: CDR1 SGHVS, CDR2 FQNEAQ. CDR3 in DNA: TGTGCCAGCAGCTTATCTTACGGATACTACGAGCAGTACTTC. Encoded protein: CASSLSYGYYEQYF. The variable domain in full, completed from reference TRBV7-8 and TRBJ2-7, reads GAGVSQSPRYKVAKRGQDVALRCDPISGHVSLFWYQQALGQGPEFLTYFQNEAQLDKSGLPSDRFFAERPEGSVSTLKIQRTQQEDSAVYLCASSLSYGYYEQYFGPGTRLTVT.

The chain couples TRBV5-6 to TRBJ2-7; D gene ambiguous. CDR3 length: 12 amino acids. Germline V gene sequence: CDR1 SGHDT, CDR2 YYEEEE. V lost 4 bases and J lost 0, with 5 bases in between. The CDR3 coding sequence is TGTGCCAGCAGCGGTAGCTCCTACGAGCAGTACTTC. It encodes CASSGSSYEQYF.

The count of this clone is one. CDR3 in DNA: TGTGCCAGCAGCCCCGGACAGGGCAGAGAGACCCAGTACTTC. This encodes CASSPGQGRETQYF. This chain joins TRBV5-4 and TRBJ2-5; 8 bases fit TRBD1. The V gene's germline CDR1 is SGHNT and CDR2 YYREEE (reference sequence). The CDR3 covers 14 residues. V was clipped by 4 bases and J by 4 bases; unmatched bases: 6.

The rearrangement links TRBV4-3 to TRBJ2-3; possibly TRBD1 or TRBD2 for D (5 bases each). CDR3 length equals 17 residues. Germline values: CDR1 LGHNA, CDR2 YSLEER. V was pared by 4 bases and J by 2 bases, with 19 bases between. CDR3 loop: CASSLSPGTEPTDTQYF. The DNA for the CDR3 is TGCGCCAGCAGCCTATCACCCGGGACGGAACCCACAGATACGCAGTATTTT.